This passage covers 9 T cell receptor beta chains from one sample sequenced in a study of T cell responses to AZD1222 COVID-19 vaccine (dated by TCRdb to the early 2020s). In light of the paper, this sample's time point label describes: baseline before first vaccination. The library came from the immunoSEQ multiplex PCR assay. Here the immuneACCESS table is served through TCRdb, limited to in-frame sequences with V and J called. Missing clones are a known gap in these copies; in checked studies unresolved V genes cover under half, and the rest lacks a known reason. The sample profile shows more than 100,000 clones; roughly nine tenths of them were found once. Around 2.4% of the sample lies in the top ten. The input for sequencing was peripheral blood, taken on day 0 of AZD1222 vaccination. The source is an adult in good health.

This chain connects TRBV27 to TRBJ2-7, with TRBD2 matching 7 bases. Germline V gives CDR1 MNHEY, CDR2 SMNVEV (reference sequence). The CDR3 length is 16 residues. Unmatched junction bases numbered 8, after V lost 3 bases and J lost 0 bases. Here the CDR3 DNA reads TGTGCCAGCAGTTTGGGTTGGGGCGGGAGCTCCTACGAGCAGTACTTC. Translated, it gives CASSLGWGGSSYEQYF.

CDR3 region: CASSRLMNTEAFF. The CDR3 DNA reads as TGTGCCAGCTCACGGCTTATGAACACTGAAGCTTTCTTT. V usage is TRBV18 and J usage is TRBJ1-1, with D unresolved. The CDR3 loop spans 13 amino acids. V shed 4 bases and J shed 0 bases, with 6 bases lying between them. The germline gives CDR1 KGHSH, CDR2 LQKENI. The full variable domain, in which reference TRBV18 and TRBJ1-1 provide the parts outside the CDR3, is NAGVMQNPRHLVRRRGQEARLRCSPMKGHSHVYWYRQLPEEGLKFMVYLQKENIIDESGMPKERFSAEFPKEGPSILRIQQVVRGDSAAYFCASSRLMNTEAFFGQGTRLTVV.

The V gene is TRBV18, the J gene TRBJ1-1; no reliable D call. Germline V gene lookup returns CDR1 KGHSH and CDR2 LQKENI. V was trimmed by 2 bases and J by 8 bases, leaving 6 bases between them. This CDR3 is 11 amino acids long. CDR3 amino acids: CASSPGREAFF. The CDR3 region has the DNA TGTGCCAGCTCACCAGGACGGGAAGCTTTCTTT.

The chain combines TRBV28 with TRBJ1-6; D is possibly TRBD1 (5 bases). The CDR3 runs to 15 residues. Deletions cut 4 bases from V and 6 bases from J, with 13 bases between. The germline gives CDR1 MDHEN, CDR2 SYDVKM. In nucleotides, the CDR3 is TGTGCCAGCAGTTCCCTTCCGCAGGGTAATTCACCCCTCCACTTT. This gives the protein CASSSLPQGNSPLHF.

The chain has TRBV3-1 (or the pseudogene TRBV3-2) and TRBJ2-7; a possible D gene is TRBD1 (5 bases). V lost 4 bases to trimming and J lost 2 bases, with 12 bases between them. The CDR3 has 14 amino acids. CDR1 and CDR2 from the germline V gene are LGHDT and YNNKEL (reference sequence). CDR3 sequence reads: CASSRRQSPYEQYF. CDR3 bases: TGTGCCAGCAGCCGCCGACAGAGTCCCTACGAGCAGTACTTC.

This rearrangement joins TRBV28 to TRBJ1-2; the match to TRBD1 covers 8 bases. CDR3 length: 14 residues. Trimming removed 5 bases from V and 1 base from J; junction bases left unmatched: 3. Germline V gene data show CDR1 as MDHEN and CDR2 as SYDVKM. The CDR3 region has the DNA TGTGCCAGCAGTCTCAGGGGGCTTAACTATGGCTACACCTTC. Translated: CASSLRGLNYGYTF.

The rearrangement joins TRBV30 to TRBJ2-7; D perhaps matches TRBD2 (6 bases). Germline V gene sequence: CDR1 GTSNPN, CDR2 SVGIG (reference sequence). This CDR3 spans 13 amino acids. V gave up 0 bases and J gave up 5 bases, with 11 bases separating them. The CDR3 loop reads CAWSVLARDEQYF. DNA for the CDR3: TGTGCCTGGAGTGTACTAGCCCGAGACGAGCAGTACTTC.

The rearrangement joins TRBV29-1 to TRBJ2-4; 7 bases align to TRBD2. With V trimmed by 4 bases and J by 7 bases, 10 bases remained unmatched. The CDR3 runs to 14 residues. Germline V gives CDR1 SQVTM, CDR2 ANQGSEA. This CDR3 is CSVVLKGRVNIQYF. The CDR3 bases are TGCAGCGTTGTATTAAAGGGGAGGGTGAACATTCAGTACTTC.

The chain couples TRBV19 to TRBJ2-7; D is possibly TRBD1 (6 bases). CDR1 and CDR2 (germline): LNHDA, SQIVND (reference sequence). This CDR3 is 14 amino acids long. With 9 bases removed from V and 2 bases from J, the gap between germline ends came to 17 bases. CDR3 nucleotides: TGTGCCAGCCAGGGGAGTGGGGGAACCTACGAGCAGTACTTC. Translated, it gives CASQGSGGTYEQYF.